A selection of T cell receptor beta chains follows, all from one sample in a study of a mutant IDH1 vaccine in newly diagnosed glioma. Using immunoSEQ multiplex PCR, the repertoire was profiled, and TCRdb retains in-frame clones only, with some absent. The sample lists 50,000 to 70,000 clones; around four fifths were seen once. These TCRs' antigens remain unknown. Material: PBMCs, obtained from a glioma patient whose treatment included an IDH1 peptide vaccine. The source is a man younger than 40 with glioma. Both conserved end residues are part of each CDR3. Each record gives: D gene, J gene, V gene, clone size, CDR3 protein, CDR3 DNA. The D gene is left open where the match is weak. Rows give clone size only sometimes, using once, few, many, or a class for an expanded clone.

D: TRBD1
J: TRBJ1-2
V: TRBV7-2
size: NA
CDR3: CASSPQGFGNYGYTF
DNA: TGTGCCAGCAGCCCACAGGGGTTTGGAAACTATGGCTACACCTTC

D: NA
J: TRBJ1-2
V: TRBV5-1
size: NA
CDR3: CASSGAGRGYGYTF
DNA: TGCGCCAGCAGTGGGGCAGGGCGTGGGTATGGCTACACCTTC

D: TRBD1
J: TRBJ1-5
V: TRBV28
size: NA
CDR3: CASSWTGRPDQPQHF
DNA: TGTGCCAGCAGCTGGACAGGAAGACCCGATCAGCCCCAGCATTTT

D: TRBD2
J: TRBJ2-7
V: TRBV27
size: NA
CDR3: CASSHSSGAYEQYF
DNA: TGTGCCAGCAGTCACTCTAGCGGGGCCTACGAGCAGTACTTC

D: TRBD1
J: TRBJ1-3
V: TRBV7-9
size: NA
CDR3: CASSLRQGFSGNTIYF
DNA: TGTGCCAGCAGCTTACGACAGGGGTTTTCCGGAAACACCATATATTTT

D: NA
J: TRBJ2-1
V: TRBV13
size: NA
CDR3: CASTPGVTNEQFF
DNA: TGTGCCAGCACCCCGGGGGTTACCAATGAGCAGTTCTTC

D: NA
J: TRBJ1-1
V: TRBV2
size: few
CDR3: CASSATRENGAFF
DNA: TGTGCCAGCAGTGCGACGAGGGAGAACGGAGCTTTCTTT

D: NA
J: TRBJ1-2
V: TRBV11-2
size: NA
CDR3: CASSSLPGPNYGYTF
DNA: TGTGCCAGCAGCTCCCTCCCTGGTCCTAACTATGGCTACACCTTC

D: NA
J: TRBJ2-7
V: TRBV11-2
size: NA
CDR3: CASSFGRGQDEQYF
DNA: TGTGCCAGCAGCTTCGGCAGGGGACAAGACGAGCAGTACTTC

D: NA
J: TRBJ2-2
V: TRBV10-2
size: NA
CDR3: CASSDYRTEHTGELFF
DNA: TGCGCCAGCAGTGACTACCGGACAGAACACACCGGGGAGCTGTTTTTT

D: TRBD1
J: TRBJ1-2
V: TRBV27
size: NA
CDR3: CASSLLPGQGIEGYTF
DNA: TGTGCCAGCAGTCTTTTACCGGGACAGGGAATAGAAGGCTACACCTTC

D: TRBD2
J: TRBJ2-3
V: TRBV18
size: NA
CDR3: CASSPTGLGPSDTQYF
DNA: TGTGCCAGCTCACCAACCGGACTAGGACCCTCAGATACGCAGTATTTT

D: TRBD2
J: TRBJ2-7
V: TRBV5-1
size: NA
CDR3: CASRNQAGTNSEQYF
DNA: TGCGCCAGCAGAAACCAAGCGGGGACCAATAGCGAGCAGTACTTC

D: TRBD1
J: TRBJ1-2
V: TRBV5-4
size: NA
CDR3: CASSIDRGGHGYTF
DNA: TGTGCCAGCAGCATCGACAGGGGGGGCCATGGCTACACCTTC

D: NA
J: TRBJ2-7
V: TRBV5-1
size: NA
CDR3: CASSLAAVRRTEQYF
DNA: TGCGCCAGCAGCTTGGCGGCGGTACGCCGTACCGAGCAGTACTTC

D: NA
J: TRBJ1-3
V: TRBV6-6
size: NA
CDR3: CASSFGNTIYF
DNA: TGTGCCAGCAGTTTTGGAAACACCATATATTTT

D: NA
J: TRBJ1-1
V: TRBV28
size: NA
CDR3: CASSLIGGAEAFF
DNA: TGTGCCAGCAGTTTAATCGGGGGAGCTGAAGCTTTCTTT

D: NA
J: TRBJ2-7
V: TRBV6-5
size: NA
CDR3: CASRETASYEQYF
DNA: TGTGCCAGCAGGGAGACAGCCTCCTACGAGCAGTACTTC

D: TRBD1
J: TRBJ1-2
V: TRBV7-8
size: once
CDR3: CASSLPGQGALDYGYTF
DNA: TGTGCCAGCAGCCTCCCAGGACAGGGGGCGCTTGACTATGGCTACACCTTC

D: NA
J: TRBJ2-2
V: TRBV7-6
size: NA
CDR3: CASSPSAANTGELFF
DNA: TGTGCCAGCAGCCCTAGCGCCGCGAACACCGGGGAGCTGTTTTTT

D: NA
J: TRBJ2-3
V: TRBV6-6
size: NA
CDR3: CASSYSLGPRPDTQYF
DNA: TGTGCCAGCAGTTACTCTCTCGGACCCCGCCCCGATACGCAGTATTTT

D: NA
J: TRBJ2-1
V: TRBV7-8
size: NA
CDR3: CASSLVGVGEQFF
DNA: TGTGCCAGCAGCTTAGTGGGGGTAGGGGAGCAGTTCTTC

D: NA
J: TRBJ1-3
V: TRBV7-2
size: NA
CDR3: CASSLQNSGNTIYF
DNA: TGTGCCAGCAGCCTCCAGAACTCTGGAAACACCATATATTTT

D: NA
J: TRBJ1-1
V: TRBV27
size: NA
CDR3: CASSFQYSPRVIF
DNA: TGTGCCAGCAGTTTCCAGTACTCTCCCCGTGTTATCTTT

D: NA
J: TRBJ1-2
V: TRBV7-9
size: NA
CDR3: CASSLGASLGGYTF
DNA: TGTGCCAGCAGCCTTGGGGCGTCGCTGGGGGGCTACACCTTC

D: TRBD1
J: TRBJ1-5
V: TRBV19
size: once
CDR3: CASSHIAETGVQGQPQHF
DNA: TGTGCCAGTAGTCATATAGCCGAAACAGGGGTGCAAGGTCAGCCCCAGCATTTT

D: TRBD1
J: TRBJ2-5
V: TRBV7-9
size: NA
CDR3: CASSSSGTGILETQYF
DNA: TGTGCCAGCAGTTCATCCGGGACAGGGATTTTGGAGACCCAGTACTTC

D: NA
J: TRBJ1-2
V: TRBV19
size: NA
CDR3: CASSIGRDTANYGYTF
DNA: TGTGCCAGTAGTATAGGGCGGGACACCGCTAACTATGGCTACACCTTC

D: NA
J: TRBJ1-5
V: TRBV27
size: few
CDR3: CASSLSGWRDQPQHF
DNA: TGTGCCAGCAGTTTATCAGGGTGGCGGGATCAGCCCCAGCATTTT

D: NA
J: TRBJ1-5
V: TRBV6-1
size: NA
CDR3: CASSEGRGFSNQPQHF
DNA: TGTGCCAGCAGTGAAGGGCGTGGTTTTAGCAATCAGCCCCAGCATTTT

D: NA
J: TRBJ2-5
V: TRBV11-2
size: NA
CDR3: CASSFAPWTETGQYF
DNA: TGTGCCAGCAGCTTCGCCCCCTGGACAGAAACGGGACAGTACTTC

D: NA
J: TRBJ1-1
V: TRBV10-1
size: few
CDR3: CASSDRPGNTEAFF
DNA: TGCGCCAGCAGTGATCGGCCGGGGAACACTGAAGCTTTCTTT

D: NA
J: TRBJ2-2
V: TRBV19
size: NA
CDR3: CASSTQSPGELFF
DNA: TGTGCCAGTAGTACCCAGAGCCCCGGGGAGCTGTTTTTT